This TCR beta chain was profiled in a study of blood T cell repertoires in COVID-19. Study-wide background: Acute and convalescent COVID-19 samples came from the United States, Italy and Spain. From T cells, B-cell-depleted T cells, or PBMCs came the material, which was cDNA or gDNA.

Germline V gene data show CDR1 as MGHDK and CDR2 as SYGVNS. V lost 4 bases, J lost 2 bases, and 5 bases stayed unmatched. There are 16 residues in the CDR3. Only in-frame clones appear in the TCRdb table, and some are missing; sequencing was by immunoSEQ multiplex PCR. This sample has some 110,000 clones, with roughly 88% found just once. The chain links TRBV25-1 to TRBJ2-1; TRBD1 aligns across 10 bases. The material sequenced was peripheral blood. The receptor was derived from a woman in her 70s with acute or convalescent COVID-19. As DNA, the CDR3 is TGTGCCAGCAGTGGTGGGACAGGGGCGGCCTACAATGAGCAGTTCTTC. Translating it yields CASSGGTGAAYNEQFF.